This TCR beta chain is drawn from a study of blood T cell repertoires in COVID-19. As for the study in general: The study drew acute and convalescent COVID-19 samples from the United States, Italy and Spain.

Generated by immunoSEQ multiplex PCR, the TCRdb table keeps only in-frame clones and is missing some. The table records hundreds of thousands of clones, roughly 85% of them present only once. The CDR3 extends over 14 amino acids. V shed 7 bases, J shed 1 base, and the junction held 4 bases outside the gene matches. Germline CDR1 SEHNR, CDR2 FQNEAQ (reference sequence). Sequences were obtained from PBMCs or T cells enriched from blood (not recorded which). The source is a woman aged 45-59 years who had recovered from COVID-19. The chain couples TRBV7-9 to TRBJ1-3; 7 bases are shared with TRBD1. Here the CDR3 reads CASTKGQSGNTIYF. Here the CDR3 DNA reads TGTGCCAGCACCAAGGGACAGTCTGGAAACACCATATATTTT. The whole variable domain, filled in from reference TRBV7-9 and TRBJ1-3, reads DTGVSQNPRHKITKRGQNVTFRCDPISEHNRLYWYRQTLGQGPEFLTYFQNEAQLEKSRLLSDRFSAERPKGSFSTLEIQRTEQGDSAMYLCASTKGQSGNTIYFGEGSWLTVV.